A selection of T cell receptor beta chains follows, all from one sample in a study of blood T cell repertoires in COVID-19. This table comes from immunoSEQ multiplex PCR, and its TCRdb copy is limited to in-frame clones, with some not included. The data contain 200,000 to 250,000 clones, over 80% of them singletons. The sequencing input was peripheral blood. These receptors all stem from a human donor in a cohort sampled during active COVID-19. CDR3s include the opening cysteine and the closing phenylalanine or tryptophan. Fields, in order: CDR3 protein, CDR3 DNA, clone size, D gene, V gene, J gene. The D gene is left open where the match is weak. Size tells how often a clone was seen (once, few, many) or the class of an expanded clone, and some rows leave it out.

cdr3_aa: CASSSLAGGPMGETQYF; cdr3_nt: TGCGCCAGCAGCTCGCTAGCGGGAGGCCCAATGGGAGAGACCCAGTACTTC; clone_size: .; d_call: TRBD2; v_call: TRBV5-1; j_call: TRBJ2-5
cdr3_aa: CASSIDLSPEQYF; cdr3_nt: TGTGCCAGTAGTATAGATTTAAGCCCCGAGCAGTACTTC; clone_size: .; d_call: .; v_call: TRBV19; j_call: TRBJ2-7
cdr3_aa: CASTQNTKETQYF; cdr3_nt: TGCGCCAGCACACAAAACACGAAAGAGACCCAGTACTTC; clone_size: .; d_call: .; v_call: TRBV5-1; j_call: TRBJ2-5
cdr3_aa: CASSIGLAGGTDTQYF; cdr3_nt: TGTGCCAGCAGCATTGGACTAGCGGGGGGCACAGATACGCAGTATTTT; clone_size: .; d_call: TRBD2; v_call: TRBV7-3; j_call: TRBJ2-3
cdr3_aa: CASSLRIAGGMSTDTQYF; cdr3_nt: TGTGCCAGCAGCTTGAGGATAGCGGGGGGTATGAGCACAGATACGCAGTATTTT; clone_size: .; d_call: TRBD2; v_call: TRBV5-5; j_call: TRBJ2-3
cdr3_aa: CASSLLGGYEQYF; cdr3_nt: TGTGCCAGCAGTTTATTAGGCGGCTACGAGCAGTACTTC; clone_size: .; d_call: .; v_call: TRBV12-3/TRBV12-4; j_call: TRBJ2-7
cdr3_aa: CASSPGTGVETQYF; cdr3_nt: TGTGCCAGCAGCCCCGGGACAGGAGTTGAGACCCAGTACTTC; clone_size: .; d_call: TRBD1; v_call: TRBV11-3; j_call: TRBJ2-5
cdr3_aa: CAWSTWEGTDTQYF; cdr3_nt: TGTGCCTGGAGTACGTGGGAGGGCACAGATACGCAGTATTTT; clone_size: .; d_call: .; v_call: TRBV30; j_call: TRBJ2-3
cdr3_aa: CASTPTGINSPLHF; cdr3_nt: TGTGCCAGCACCCCGACGGGTATTAATTCACCCCTCCACTTT; clone_size: .; d_call: .; v_call: TRBV28; j_call: TRBJ1-6
cdr3_aa: CASSVGDRVNEQYF; cdr3_nt: TGTGCCAGCAGCGTAGGGGACAGGGTCAACGAGCAGTACTTC; clone_size: .; d_call: TRBD1; v_call: TRBV9; j_call: TRBJ2-7
cdr3_aa: CASSYLGRDQPQHF; cdr3_nt: TGTGCCAGCAGTTACCTCGGCAGGGATCAGCCCCAGCATTTT; clone_size: .; d_call: .; v_call: TRBV6-2/TRBV6-3; j_call: TRBJ1-5
cdr3_aa: CASSLTGVRSSGANVLTF; cdr3_nt: TGTGCCAGCAGCCTAACAGGCGTGCGTAGCTCTGGGGCCAACGTCCTGACTTTC; clone_size: .; d_call: .; v_call: TRBV7-9; j_call: TRBJ2-6
cdr3_aa: CASSGLENEQYF; cdr3_nt: TGTGCCAGTAGTGGACTAGAGAACGAGCAGTACTTC; clone_size: many; d_call: TRBD2; v_call: TRBV19; j_call: TRBJ2-7
cdr3_aa: CASNLGGGNTEAFF; cdr3_nt: TGTGCCAGCAACTTGGGAGGTGGGAACACTGAAGCTTTCTTT; clone_size: .; d_call: .; v_call: TRBV5-4; j_call: TRBJ1-1
cdr3_aa: CASSPKIQGDGYTF; cdr3_nt: TGTGCCAGCTCACCAAAGATCCAGGGGGATGGCTACACCTTC; clone_size: .; d_call: TRBD1; v_call: TRBV18; j_call: TRBJ1-2
cdr3_aa: CASSFFQLGAGSSYNEQFF; cdr3_nt: TGCGCCAGCAGCTTTTTCCAGCTAGGTGCGGGGAGCTCCTACAATGAGCAGTTCTTC; clone_size: .; d_call: .; v_call: TRBV5-1; j_call: TRBJ2-1
cdr3_aa: CASSSAWAGTYEQYF; cdr3_nt: TGCGCCAGCAGCTCCGCTTGGGCGGGTACCTACGAGCAGTACTTC; clone_size: .; d_call: .; v_call: TRBV5-1; j_call: TRBJ2-7
cdr3_aa: CASSPRQGARSTEAFF; cdr3_nt: TGTGCCAGCTCACCAAGACAGGGGGCCCGCAGCACTGAAGCTTTCTTT; clone_size: .; d_call: TRBD1; v_call: TRBV18; j_call: TRBJ1-1
cdr3_aa: CASSARTGTGSYNEQFF; cdr3_nt: TGTGCCAGCAGCGCCCGAACCGGGACAGGGAGCTACAATGAGCAGTTCTTC; clone_size: once; d_call: TRBD1; v_call: TRBV9; j_call: TRBJ2-1
cdr3_aa: CASSLQRGNYGYTF; cdr3_nt: TGTGCCAGCAGCTTGCAGAGGGGGAACTATGGCTACACCTTC; clone_size: .; d_call: .; v_call: TRBV7-2; j_call: TRBJ1-2
cdr3_aa: CASSQDMAGNQPQHF; cdr3_nt: TGTGCCAGCAGCCAAGATATGGCGGGCAATCAGCCCCAGCATTTT; clone_size: .; d_call: .; v_call: TRBV3-1/TRBV3-2; j_call: TRBJ1-5
cdr3_aa: CASSQNAGVGDTEAFF; cdr3_nt: TGTGCCAGCAGCCAAAACGCAGGGGTGGGGGACACTGAAGCTTTCTTT; clone_size: .; d_call: .; v_call: TRBV3-1/TRBV3-2; j_call: TRBJ1-1
cdr3_aa: CASSEALLPEAFF; cdr3_nt: TGTGCCAGCAGTGAAGCTCTACTGCCTGAAGCTTTCTTT; clone_size: .; d_call: .; v_call: TRBV6-1; j_call: TRBJ1-1
cdr3_aa: CASSRNGQGSEKLFF; cdr3_nt: TGTGCCAGCAGCAGGAATGGACAGGGAAGTGAAAAACTGTTTTTT; clone_size: .; d_call: TRBD1; v_call: TRBV6-5; j_call: TRBJ1-4
cdr3_aa: CASSHTGTSGRGANEQFF; cdr3_nt: TGTGCCAGCAGCCACACCGGGACTAGCGGGAGGGGCGCCAATGAGCAGTTCTTC; clone_size: few; d_call: TRBD2; v_call: TRBV4-2; j_call: TRBJ2-1
cdr3_aa: CASSFSLTYEQYF; cdr3_nt: TGTGCCAGCAGTTTTTCCCTAACCTACGAGCAGTACTTC; clone_size: .; d_call: .; v_call: TRBV13; j_call: TRBJ2-7
cdr3_aa: CASSLNGPGANEKLFF; cdr3_nt: TGCGCCAGCAGCTTGAACGGCCCGGGAGCTAATGAAAAACTGTTTTTT; clone_size: .; d_call: .; v_call: TRBV5-1; j_call: TRBJ1-4
cdr3_aa: CASSNTGLYEQYF; cdr3_nt: TGCGCCAGCAGTAATACGGGACTCTACGAGCAGTACTTC; clone_size: .; d_call: .; v_call: TRBV10-1; j_call: TRBJ2-7
cdr3_aa: CASSLRTGLREQYF; cdr3_nt: TGTGCCAGCAGTTTAAGGACAGGCTTACGGGAGCAGTACTTC; clone_size: .; d_call: TRBD1; v_call: TRBV28; j_call: TRBJ2-7
cdr3_aa: CASSFGGPDYGYTF; cdr3_nt: TGTGCCAGCAGTTTTGGGGGCCCGGACTATGGCTACACCTTC; clone_size: .; d_call: .; v_call: TRBV6-5; j_call: TRBJ1-2
cdr3_aa: CASSLSFRGQETQYF; cdr3_nt: TGCGCCAGCAGCTTGAGCTTTAGGGGGCAGGAGACCCAGTACTTC; clone_size: .; d_call: TRBD1; v_call: TRBV5-1; j_call: TRBJ2-5